This T cell receptor beta chain was obtained from a study of CD8+CD57+ T cells in acquired aplastic anemia. This clonotype has ten or more counts. The patients chosen for sequencing had shown expansion of CD8+CD57+ cells (detected by flow cytometry). Severe acquired aplastic anemia was present in all patients. Genomic DNA templated the TCR beta VDJ and CDR3 profiling. Each CDR3 protein is one row after TCRdb ran MiXCR on the reads. The sample contains around 160,000 distinct CDR3 sequences, around 50% of which appear only once. The sequence was collected from a human donor with aplastic anemia. Material for sequencing was sorted CD4+, CD8+, or CD8+CD57+ T cells (not recorded which) from PBMCs.

CDR3 sequence: CASSSLVGEAFF. CDR3 nucleotides: TGTGCCAGTAGTTCGCTGGTGGGGGAAGCTTTCTTT. The chain employs TRBV19 and TRBJ1-1; D not resolved. This CDR3 is built from 12 residues. In germline, CDR1 is LNHDA, CDR2 SQIVND (reference sequence). The V end was cut by 5 bases, the J end by 8 bases, with 12 bases between.